This entry lists 11 T cell receptor beta chains sequenced from one sample in a study of T cell responses to AZD1222 COVID-19 vaccine. Here immunoSEQ multiplex PCR was the method, and the copy in TCRdb shows in-frame clones only, minus some. The table lists some 120,000 clones, roughly 88% of them singletons. The sample here was peripheral blood, taken on day 0 of MenACWY control vaccination. All receptors come from an adult in good health.

J is TRBJ1-6 and V is TRBV5-6; D is possibly TRBD1 (5 bases). CDR3 length: 14 residues. Trimming stripped 1 base from V and 8 bases from J, with 10 bases between. CDR1 SGHDT and CDR2 YYEEEE come from the germline V gene. The chain's CDR3 is CASSLPGRDSPLHF. The CDR3 DNA reads as TGTGCCAGCAGCTTGCCAGGGAGGGATTCACCCCTCCACTTT.

The J gene is TRBJ2-3, the V gene TRBV13, with no clear D. V was trimmed by 4 bases and J by 6 bases, leaving 17 bases between them. The germline V gene has CDR1 PRHDT and CDR2 FYEKMQ (reference sequence). CDR3 length: 15 residues. CDR3 amino acids: CASSSKTGPRDTQYF. The CDR3 bases are TGTGCCAGCAGCTCAAAAACCGGGCCCCGGGATACGCAGTATTTT.

The chain joins TRBV6-5 to TRBJ2-7, with D maybe TRBD2 (6 bases). V lost 7 bases and J lost 3, with 16 bases in between. The CDR3 has 14 residues. Germline assignment: CDR1 MNHEY and CDR2 SVGAGI. CDR3 sequence reads: CASKPGRGIYEQYF. CDR3 sequence (DNA): TGTGCCAGCAAACCTGGGCGCGGGATCTACGAGCAGTACTTC.

Only a few counts were recorded for this clone. The CDR3 bases are TGCGCCAGCAGCTTGGAGGGGGTTTGGTATGGCTACACCTTC. Translated, it gives CASSLEGVWYGYTF. The chain carries TRBV5-1 and TRBJ1-2; weak D call: TRBD1 (6 bases). There are 14 residues in the CDR3. CDR1 is SGHRS and CDR2 is YFSETQ in the germline V gene. V lost 0 bases, J lost 5 bases, and 11 bases lay in between.

This clone occurred many times. The chain combines TRBV6-5 with TRBJ1-2, with 10 bases aligning to TRBD1. This CDR3 comprises 16 residues. Germline values: CDR1 MNHEY, CDR2 SVGAGI. V trimming: 0 bases; J trimming: 4 bases; junction bases outside the gene matches: 5. The CDR3 here is CASSYSRTGGSYGYTF. For the CDR3, the DNA is TGTGCCAGCAGTTACTCGAGGACAGGGGGTAGCTATGGCTACACCTTC.

The rearrangement uses TRBV19 and TRBJ1-2; tentatively, D is TRBD1 (6 bases). The CDR3 is 14 amino acids. CDR1 is LNHDA and CDR2 is SQIVND in the germline V gene (reference sequence). Trimming pared 7 bases from V and 4 bases from J, leaving 16 bases between. CDR3 bases: TGTGCCAGTACCTACCTTGGCAGGGGCTATGGCTACACCTTC. It codes for CASTYLGRGYGYTF.

The V call is TRBV25-1, the J call TRBJ2-2; either TRBD1 or TRBD2 may fit D (5 bases each). CDR1 and CDR2 (germline): MGHDK, SYGVNS. This CDR3 spans 16 amino acids. The V and J ends lost 2 bases and 7 bases respectively, with 17 bases between them. CDR3 DNA: TGTGCCAGCAGTGAAATTCCGGGGCCTGCGGGCGGGGAGCTGTTTTTT. The encoded protein is CASSEIPGPAGGELFF. Full variable domain (missing parts from reference TRBV25-1 and TRBJ2-2): EADIYQTPRYLVIGTGKKITLECSQTMGHDKMYWYQQDPGMELHLIHYSYGVNSTEKGDLSSESTVSRIRTEHFPLTLESARPSHTSQYLCASSEIPGPAGGELFFGEGSRLTVL.

This sequence joins TRBV3-1 (or the pseudogene TRBV3-2) and TRBJ2-1; TRBD2 matches 7 bases. The ends lost 2 bases at V and 10 bases at J; junction bases unmatched: 11. Germline-derived CDR1 and CDR2 are LGHDT and YNNKEL (reference sequence). The CDR3 loop spans 15 amino acids. CDR3 DNA sequence: TGTGCCAGCAGCCAACCGGGACTACCCGGGAGGGAGCAGTTCTTC. Amino acid sequence: CASSQPGLPGREQFF.

V is TRBV5-1 and J is TRBJ1-5; possible D gene TRBD1, 6 bases. The CDR3 spans 15 residues. V lost 5 bases and J 0 bases, leaving 12 bases between the germline ends. Germline V gene data show CDR1 as SGHRS and CDR2 as YFSETQ. CDR3 sequence reads: CASRAGTNSNQPQHF. For the CDR3, the DNA is TGCGCCAGCAGGGCCGGGACAAATAGCAATCAGCCCCAGCATTTT.

J is TRBJ1-1 and V is TRBV5-8; the D gene is possibly TRBD1 (6 bases). Per the germline V gene, CDR1 is SGHTS and CDR2 is YDEGEE. The CDR3 spans 13 residues. Trimming took 2 bases from V and 3 from J, leaving 8 bases between them. In nucleotides, the CDR3 is TGTGCCAGCAGCTTACAGGGTCACACTGAAGCTTTCTTT. It specifies CASSLQGHTEAFF. Supplemented by reference TRBV5-8 and TRBJ1-1, the full variable domain reads EAGVTQSPTHLIKTRGQQATLRCSPISGHTSVYWYQQALGLGLQFLLWYDEGEERNRGNFPPRFSGRQFPNYSSELNVNALELEDSALYLCASSLQGHTEAFFGQGTRLTVV.

This clone was observed a single time. The chain recombines TRBV19 with TRBJ1-2, with D perhaps TRBD1 (5 bases). The V end lost 8 bases, the J end lost 1 base, and 14 bases lay between the germline ends. CDR1 and CDR2 (germline): LNHDA, SQIVND (reference sequence). The CDR3 extends over 14 amino acids. The CDR3 region has the DNA TGTGCCAGTGCCTCGACAGTGGATAACTATGGCTACACCTTC. Translating it yields CASASTVDNYGYTF.